The 32 T cell receptor beta chains below were found in one sample sequenced in a study of OX40 agonist ivuxolimab in advanced cancers. Profiled with immunoSEQ multiplex PCR; TCRdb holds only in-frame clones, not every one. This sample has around 56,000 clones; under 90% occur once, and the top ten carry almost 1.5%. Specimen: CD4+ or CD8+ T cells sorted from blood, collected in a trial of the OX40 agonist ivuxolimab. The receptor source for this set is an adult with an advanced solid tumor such as melanoma, head and neck, liver or kidney cancer.

The chain links TRBV9 to TRBJ2-7, with 8 bases lining up with TRBD1. Germline V gene lookup returns CDR1 SGDLS and CDR2 YYNGEE. The CDR3 sequence is 16 residues long. The ends lost 4 bases at V and 0 bases at J; junction bases unmatched: 9. Here the CDR3 reads CASSQSGGQVSYEQYF. The CDR3 DNA follows: TGTGCCAGCAGCCAAAGTGGGGGACAGGTCTCCTACGAGCAGTACTTC.

This chain uses TRBV7-2 with TRBJ1-6; D is uncertain. Trimming took 1 base from V and 9 from J, leaving 10 bases between them. The germline CDR1 and CDR2 sequences are SGHTA and FQGNSA. The CDR3 runs to 14 residues. CDR3 residues: CASSLVQRPSPLHF. The CDR3 DNA follows: TGTGCCAGCAGCTTAGTACAGAGGCCTTCACCCCTCCACTTT.

The chain is built from TRBV30 and TRBJ1-3; 7 bases match TRBD1. J lost 2 bases, V lost 5 bases, and 3 bases had no gene match. CDR1 and CDR2 (germline): GTSNPN, SVGIG (reference sequence). The CDR3 sequence is 13 residues long. The CDR3 nucleotides read TGTGCCTGGGGCGGGACAGCTGGAAACACCATATATTTT. Residues: CAWGGTAGNTIYF.

The chain has TRBV5-1 and TRBJ2-7; 7 bases fit TRBD2. Germline CDR1 SGHRS, CDR2 YFSETQ. The CDR3 covers 14 residues. The trim removed 4 bases at V and 6 bases at J, leaving 10 bases unmatched. The CDR3 coding sequence is TGCGCCAGCAGCCCTCTGACTAGCTCTCTCGAGCAGTACTTC. This translates into CASSPLTSSLEQYF.

The chain joins TRBV4-1 to TRBJ2-3; 8 positions match TRBD1. Germline CDR1 is MGHRA and CDR2 is YSYEKL. The CDR3 length is 17 residues. V trimming: 0 bases; J trimming: 2 bases; junction bases outside the gene matches: 7. This CDR3 is CASSQDFTGGSTDTQYF. As DNA, the CDR3 is TGCGCCAGCAGCCAAGATTTTACAGGGGGATCCACAGATACGCAGTATTTT.

The gene calls are TRBV27 and TRBJ2-3, with 7 bases lining up with TRBD1. CDR1 is MNHEY and CDR2 is SMNVEV in the germline V gene (reference sequence). Trimming took 6 bases from V and 5 from J; bases not matched to a gene: 5. CDR3 length: 13 residues. CDR3 protein: CASRRQGKDTQYF. The CDR3 DNA follows: TGTGCCAGCAGGCGACAGGGAAAAGATACGCAGTATTTT.

This clone was seen a handful of times. The genes are TRBV27 and TRBJ1-2, with 8 positions matching TRBD1. The germline V gene encodes CDR1 MNHEY and CDR2 SMNVEV (reference sequence). This CDR3 is built from 13 residues. Unmatched junction bases numbered 1, after V lost 5 bases and J lost 2 bases. CDR3 sequence reads: CASSRTGNYGYTF. The CDR3 nucleotides are TGTGCCAGCAGTAGGACAGGGAACTATGGCTACACCTTC.

The J gene is TRBJ2-7, the V gene TRBV7-3; possibly TRBD2 for D (6 bases). Germline assignment: CDR1 SGHTA and CDR2 FQGTGA. The length of the CDR3 is 13 residues. Trimming cost V 5 bases and J 4 bases, with 12 bases left between them. CDR3 coding DNA: TGTGCCAGCAGCCCACCTGGGGGGTACGAGCAGTACTTC. This codes for CASSPPGGYEQYF.

Here the CDR3 DNA reads TGCGCCAGCAGCTTAGGGACCGGTGAAAAACTGTTTTTT. Amino acids: CASSLGTGEKLFF. The V and J genes are TRBV5-1 and TRBJ1-4, with a possible D match to TRBD1 (5 bases). This CDR3 is built from 13 residues. Germline CDR1 and CDR2: SGHRS and YFSETQ. Trimming took off 2 bases at V and 7 bases at J, with 9 bases between the two ends.

In this sample, this clone turned up once. Written as DNA, the CDR3 is TGCGCCAGCAGTCCAGGGGTTGCGGGCAATCAGCCCCAGCATTTT. As protein: CASSPGVAGNQPQHF. The chain links TRBV5-1 to TRBJ1-5; perhaps TRBD1 as D (6 bases). V gave up 5 bases and J gave up 2 bases, with 14 bases separating them. This CDR3 comprises 15 residues. Germline V lookup: CDR1 SGHRS, CDR2 YFSETQ.

The chain joins TRBV25-1 to TRBJ2-5; D is unresolved. CDR3 size: 13 residues. Germline CDR1 reads MGHDK; CDR2 reads SYGVNS. The V and J ends lost 7 bases and 2 bases respectively, with 11 bases between them. The CDR3 bases are TGTGCCAGCACCCGACCCCCGCAAGAGACCCAGTACTTC. Its translation: CASTRPPQETQYF.

This sequence joins TRBV7-8 and TRBJ2-1, with D maybe TRBD1 (5 bases). Per the germline V gene, CDR1 is SGHVS and CDR2 is FQNEAQ. The CDR3 totals 16 residues. Trimming cost V 5 bases and J 0 bases, with 14 bases left between them. As DNA, the CDR3 is TGTGCCAGCAGCAGTTACAGGTTCGGCTCCTACAATGAGCAGTTCTTC. This sequence encodes CASSSYRFGSYNEQFF.

The J gene is TRBJ1-1, the V gene TRBV6-1; D ambiguous. The CDR3 covers 13 residues. Between the trimmed V and J ends, which lost 5 bases and 4 bases, there was a span of 11 bases. Germline CDR1 reads MNHNS; CDR2 reads SASEGT. The CDR3 loop is CASSKDGGTEAFF. Here the CDR3 DNA reads TGTGCCAGCAGTAAAGACGGAGGCACTGAAGCTTTCTTT.

Here the CDR3 DNA reads TGTGCCTGGAGTGGACAGAACTATGGCTACACCTTC. Translating it yields CAWSGQNYGYTF. The chain has TRBV30 and TRBJ1-2; possible D gene TRBD1, 5 bases. The CDR3 is 12 amino acids. Germline V gene sequence: CDR1 GTSNPN, CDR2 SVGIG (reference sequence). V was clipped by 1 base and J by 2 bases, with 5 bases between them. Variable domain in full (rest from reference TRBV30 and TRBJ1-2): SQTIHQWPATLVQPVGSPLSLECTVEGTSNPNLYWYRQAAGRGLQLLFYSVGIGQISSEVPQNLSASRPQDRQFILSSKKLLLSDSGFYLCAWSGQNYGYTFGSGTRLTVV.

This clone occurred a few times. The V gene is TRBV29-1, the J gene TRBJ1-4, with TRBD1 as a possible D gene (6 bases). CDR1 and CDR2 (germline): SQVTM, ANQGSEA. Trimming took off 4 bases at V and 6 bases at J, with 9 bases between the two ends. CDR3 length: 12 residues. The CDR3 sequence is CSVGSGDEKLFF. Written as DNA, the CDR3 is TGCAGCGTTGGGTCAGGGGATGAAAAACTGTTTTTT.

The J gene is TRBJ2-3, the V gene TRBV9, with a tentative D call TRBD2 (8 bases). Trimming pared 4 bases from V and 1 base from J, leaving 19 bases between. The CDR3 spans 17 residues. From germline, CDR1 is SGDLS and CDR2 YYNGEE. In nucleotides, the CDR3 is TGTGCCAGCAGCCAGACACAGGGGACTAGACGCACAGATACGCAGTATTTT. Protein: CASSQTQGTRRTDTQYF.

This chain connects TRBV5-1 to TRBJ1-5; D gene unclear. The CDR3 runs to 13 residues. Germline values: CDR1 SGHRS, CDR2 YFSETQ. The V and J ends lost 0 bases and 7 bases respectively, with 8 bases between them. As DNA, the CDR3 is TGCGCCAGCAGCTTGGGGGCGGAACAGCCCCAGCATTTT. This translates into CASSLGAEQPQHF.

The rearrangement joins TRBV7-2 to TRBJ2-2; TRBD2 agrees at 8 bases. Per germline, CDR1 SGHTA and CDR2 FQGNSA. The CDR3 has 15 amino acids. The V segment lost 6 bases and the J segment 7 bases; nucleotides outside the gene matches: 10. The chain's CDR3 is CASRPSGGRGGELFF. The CDR3 nucleotides read TGTGCCAGCAGACCCAGCGGGGGCCGGGGCGGGGAGCTGTTTTTT. Full variable domain (remainder filled in from reference TRBV7-2 and TRBJ2-2): GAGVSQSPSNKVTEKGKDVELRCDPISGHTALYWYRQSLGQGLEFLIYFQGNSAPDKSGLPSDRFSAERTGGSVSTLTIQRTQQEDSAVYLCASRPSGGRGGELFFGEGSRLTVL.

The rearrangement uses TRBV30 and TRBJ2-2; D is undetermined. Trimming stripped 5 bases from V and 4 bases from J, with 17 bases between. CDR3 length: 15 amino acids. Germline loops: CDR1 GTSNPN, CDR2 SVGIG (reference sequence). The CDR3 nucleotides are TGTGCCTGGTCCCAATCAGGACCTTCCACCGGGGAGCTGTTTTTT. Encoded protein: CAWSQSGPSTGELFF.

This clone was counted a single time. The chain joins TRBV5-4 to TRBJ2-2; possibly TRBD1 for D (5 bases). Germline CDR1 reads SGHNT; CDR2 reads YYREEE (reference sequence). This CDR3 spans 14 amino acids. The V gene lost 2 bases and the J gene lost 5 bases, with 10 bases spanning the gap. As DNA, the CDR3 is TGTGCCAGCAGCTTAGACCCAGGGACCGGGGAGCTGTTTTTT. Protein product: CASSLDPGTGELFF.

The chain is built from TRBV6-5 and TRBJ2-1, with TRBD2 matching over 9 bases. The CDR3 totals 16 residues. Germline CDR1 MNHEY, CDR2 SVGAGI. The ends lost 4 bases at V and 10 bases at J; junction bases unmatched: 14. CDR3 protein: CASSSHSAGGMGEQFF. Written as DNA, the CDR3 is TGTGCCAGCAGTTCGCACAGTGCGGGAGGGATGGGGGAGCAGTTCTTC.

The chain recombines TRBV25-1 with TRBJ2-1, with TRBD2 identical over 8 bases. J was trimmed by 3 bases and V by 8 bases; bases with no gene match: 9. CDR1 is MGHDK, CDR2 SYGVNS, per germline. This CDR3 has 15 residues. The CDR3 region has the DNA TGTGCCAGCGAAACGAGCGGGAGATTCTACAATGAGCAGTTCTTC. Protein sequence: CASETSGRFYNEQFF.

The CDR3 DNA follows: TGTGCCAGTGAGCCCACAGGGCCTAATGGCTACACCTTC. Translating it yields CASEPTGPNGYTF. The chain has TRBV19 and TRBJ1-2; D is possibly TRBD1 (6 bases). The germline V gene has CDR1 LNHDA and CDR2 SQIVND (reference sequence). The CDR3 loop spans 13 amino acids. V lost 8 bases, J lost 6 bases, and 16 bases lay in between.

The rearrangement uses TRBV30 and TRBJ1-3, with 7 bases aligning to TRBD1. Germline assignment: CDR1 GTSNPN and CDR2 SVGIG (reference sequence). The CDR3 extends over 12 amino acids. V trimming: 8 bases; J trimming: 0 bases; junction bases outside the gene matches: 1. The CDR3 is CAGTVSGNTIYF. CDR3 sequence (DNA): TGTGCCGGGACAGTCTCTGGAAACACCATATATTTT.

The chain has TRBV6-1 and TRBJ1-2, with 10 bases lining up with TRBD1. Germline CDR1 is MNHNS and CDR2 is SASEGT. This CDR3 contains 16 residues. V gave up 3 bases and J gave up 8 bases; unmatched junction bases: 12. This chain's CDR3 is CASSETRRQGARGYTF. The CDR3 region has the DNA TGTGCCAGCAGTGAGACCAGAAGACAGGGGGCAAGGGGCTACACCTTC.

This chain uses TRBV4-3 with TRBJ2-7, with 9 positions matching TRBD1. The germline V gene encodes CDR1 LGHNA and CDR2 YSLEER. The CDR3 has 17 residues. Germline trimming cut 0 bases from V and 2 bases from J; bases unmatched to any gene: 8. The CDR3 spells CASSQEGQGQGPYEQYF. The CDR3 coding sequence is TGCGCCAGCAGCCAAGAAGGGCAGGGACAGGGACCCTACGAGCAGTACTTC.

V gene TRBV19 combines with J gene TRBJ2-7; the D gene is possibly TRBD1 (5 bases). Germline-derived CDR1 and CDR2 are LNHDA and SQIVND (reference sequence). CDR3 length equals 15 residues. Trimming pared 3 bases from V and 3 bases from J, leaving 15 bases between. CDR3: CASSMKGEGNYEQYF. CDR3 nucleotides: TGTGCCAGTAGTATGAAAGGGGAAGGAAACTACGAGCAGTACTTC.

This chain connects TRBV30 to TRBJ2-1; D remains ambiguous. Looked up from germline, CDR1 is GTSNPN and CDR2 is SVGIG (reference sequence). The CDR3 extends over 12 amino acids. The V end lost 0 bases, the J end lost 13 bases, and 13 bases lay between the germline ends. CDR3 DNA: TGTGCCTGGAGTGTATCCTATAGGGATCAGTTCTTC. Translated, it gives CAWSVSYRDQFF. Drawing the rest from reference TRBV30 and TRBJ2-1, the complete variable domain is SQTIHQWPATLVQPVGSPLSLECTVEGTSNPNLYWYRQAAGRGLQLLFYSVGIGQISSEVPQNLSASRPQDRQFILSSKKLLLSDSGFYLCAWSVSYRDQFFGPGTRLTVL.

The V gene is TRBV4-1, the J gene TRBJ2-1, with 7 bases aligning to TRBD1. The germline gives CDR1 MGHRA, CDR2 YSYEKL. With V trimmed by 2 bases and J by 9 bases, 10 bases remained unmatched. CDR3 length: 15 amino acids. The CDR3 protein is CASSQTSQGIGEQFF. The CDR3 DNA reads TGCGCCAGCAGCCAAACCTCACAGGGGATAGGTGAGCAGTTCTTC.

The CDR3 bases are TGTGCCAGCCATAATAGCAACACTGAAGCTTTCTTT. Protein product: CASHNSNTEAFF. This rearrangement joins TRBV2 to TRBJ1-1, with D unclear. The CDR3 contains 12 residues. Germline CDR1 reads SNHLY; CDR2 reads FYNNEI. V lost 8 bases and J 2 bases, leaving 9 bases between the germline ends.

This clone was observed a single time. The rearrangement joins TRBV6-1 to TRBJ2-2; D not resolved. V lost 6 bases and J lost 3, with 11 bases in between. This CDR3 is built from 14 residues. Per the germline V gene, CDR1 is MNHNS and CDR2 is SASEGT. This chain's CDR3 is CASRFQADTGELFF. CDR3 DNA sequence: TGTGCCAGCAGATTCCAGGCGGACACCGGGGAGCTGTTTTTT.

This clone has only a few counts. This chain uses TRBV7-9 with TRBJ1-4; D not resolved. CDR3 length equals 19 residues. The V and J ends lost 3 bases and 8 bases respectively, with 28 bases between them. Germline assignment: CDR1 SEHNR and CDR2 FQNEAQ (reference sequence). The CDR3 protein is CASSLGSFRRNVLWEKLFF. The CDR3 DNA is TGTGCCAGCAGCTTGGGGTCATTTAGACGGAATGTTCTTTGGGAAAAACTGTTTTTT.